The rows below give T cell receptor beta chains drawn from one sample of a study of regulatory T cells in long-lasting Graves disease. TCRdb used MiXCR to reprocess the multiplex PCR reads, holding one entry per CDR3 protein. The table shows roughly 560,000 distinct CDR3 sequences, with 16% occurring only once. The data were also submitted as part of a second study, on T cells in Graves' hyperthyroidism and ophthalmopathy.

The sample was peripheral blood mononuclear cells (PBMCs), taken at new diagnosis, from a patient treated with antithyroid drugs. The receptors were gathered from a woman aged 35 to 59 with Graves disease. Both conserved end residues are part of each CDR3. A D gene is named only where the DNA matches it firmly. The listing skips clone size in some rows; elsewhere it reads once, few, many or a size class.

V	size	J	D	DNA	CDR3
TRBV6-2/TRBV6-3	few	TRBJ2-7	TRBD1	TGTGCCAGCAGTTACGGGACAGTCCTCTCCTACGAGCAGTACTTC	CASSYGTVLSYEQYF
TRBV3-1	few	TRBJ1-2	NA	TGTGCCAGCATCTTAGGGAGGCGGAACTATGGCTACACCTTC	CASILGRRNYGYTF
TRBV2	NA	TRBJ2-3	TRBD2	TGTGCCAGCAGTTCGGGACTAGCGGGGGGTGGGGATACGCAGTATTTT	CASSSGLAGGGDTQYF
TRBV24-1	NA	TRBJ2-5	TRBD1	TGTGCCACCAGTGATTCGGGGACAGGGGGCAGGGAGACCCAGTACTTC	CATSDSGTGGRETQYF
TRBV29-1	few	TRBJ1-2	NA	TGCAGCGTTGAAGTTAACTATGGCTACACCTTC	CSVEVNYGYTF
TRBV7-9	NA	TRBJ1-4	TRBD1	TGTGCCAGCAGCTTAGTTGGGGGACAGGGGAATCAACTGTTTTTT	CASSLVGGQGNQLFF
TRBV9	few	TRBJ1-6	TRBD1	TGTGCCAGCAGCCTAGGACAGGAGAGTTCACCCCTCCACTTT	CASSLGQESSPLHF
TRBV6-1	many	TRBJ1-1	NA	TGTGCCAGCAGTGAATCTGTCCTCACTGAAGCTTTCTTT	CASSESVLTEAFF
TRBV11-2	many	TRBJ2-5	TRBD2	TGTGCCAGCAGTTTCGGGGGGTTAGAGACCCAGTACTTC	CASSFGGLETQYF
TRBV20-1	many	TRBJ1-2	NA	TGCAGTGCCGACCCACAGGGAGACTATGGCTACACCTTC	CSADPQGDYGYTF
TRBV5-1	NA	TRBJ1-3	NA	TGCGCCAGCAGCTTGGAATGGGGGAACTCTGGAAACACCATATATTTT	CASSLEWGNSGNTIYF
TRBV2	many	TRBJ2-5	NA	TGTGCCAGCAGTGGGCCGGGAGAGACCCAGTACTTC	CASSGPGETQYF